This T cell receptor beta chain was found in a study of T cell responses to AZD1222 COVID-19 vaccine. The CDR3 is 14 amino acids. Trimming took off 3 bases at V and 0 bases at J, with 8 bases between the two ends. Germline V gene sequence: CDR1 KGHSH, CDR2 LQKENI. Overall study findings and caveats: There were repertoire samples only from the period after the peak T cell response. Donors skewed white British and female; clonal diversity was possibly underestimated. Vaccine-related CD4 TCRs covered spike, predominating at 160-218 and 743-854. Two AZD1222 doses significantly raised spike-specific TCR breadth and depth over controls.

Measured with immunoSEQ multiplex PCR; TCRdb has only the in-frame clones, and not every one. The sample carries 85,000 to 90,000 clones, approximately 89% recorded once. Notes on this clone: The antigen is unknown. The identical CDR3 is also encoded by other nucleotide sequences in the sample.

This chain connects TRBV18 to TRBJ1-1, with TRBD1 as a possible D gene (6 bases). This TCR was recovered from an adult in good health. Here the sequenced sample was peripheral blood, taken on day 0 of AZD1222 vaccination. The CDR3 nucleotides read TGTGCCAGCTCACCTGGACAGCTGAACACTGAAGCTTTCTTT. Protein product: CASSPGQLNTEAFF.